This TCR beta chain is from a study of technical replicates of blood from a few donors (dated by TCRdb to 2016 to 2017). On this clone itself: Its antigen has not been determined. Base qualities were left out, and no much larger clone turns up one base away.

The library relied on the immunoSEQ multiplex PCR assay. Sourced from immuneACCESS, this table was stored by TCRdb with only in-frame sequences that have V and J called. A share of the clones is absent; for the studies checked, an unresolved V gene accounts for under half, and the remainder has no known explanation. This sample comprises approximately 70,000 clones, around nine tenths of them detected only once. 0.35% to 0.45% of the sample lies in the top ten. As encoded in the germline V gene, CDR1 is SGHAT while CDR2 is FQNNGV. Between the V and J ends, shortened by 6 bases and 2 bases respectively, the junction contains 14 bases. The CDR3 spans 15 residues, from the cysteine through the phenylalanine. The only DNA kept is the CDR3, 45 bases in frame from the first base.

The chain couples TRBV11-2 to TRBJ2-1; 5 matching bases give a weak D call of TRBD1. Sequenced: T cells isolated from PBMCs. The TCR sequence derives from a human donor in good health. The DNA reads as follows: TGTGCCAGCAGAGTCAGGGTTGCGACCTACAATGAGCAGTTCTTC. Translated, it gives CASRVRVATYNEQFF.